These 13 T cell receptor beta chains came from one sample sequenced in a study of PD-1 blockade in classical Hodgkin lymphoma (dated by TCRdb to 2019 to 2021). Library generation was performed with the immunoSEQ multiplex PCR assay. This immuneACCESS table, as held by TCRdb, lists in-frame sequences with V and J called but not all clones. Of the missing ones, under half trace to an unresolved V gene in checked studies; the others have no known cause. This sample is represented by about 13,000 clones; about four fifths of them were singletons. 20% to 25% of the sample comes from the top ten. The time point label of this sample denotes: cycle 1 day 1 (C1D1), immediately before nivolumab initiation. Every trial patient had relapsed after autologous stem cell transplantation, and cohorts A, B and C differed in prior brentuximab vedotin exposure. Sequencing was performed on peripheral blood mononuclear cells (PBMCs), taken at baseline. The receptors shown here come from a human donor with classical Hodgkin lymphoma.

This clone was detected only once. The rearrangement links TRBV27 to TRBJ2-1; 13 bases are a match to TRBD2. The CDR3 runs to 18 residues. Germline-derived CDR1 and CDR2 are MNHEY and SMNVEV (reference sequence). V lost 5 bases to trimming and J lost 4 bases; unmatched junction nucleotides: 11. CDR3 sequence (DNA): TGTGCCAGCAGTGAATTAGGACTAGCGGGAGTGGTTTACAATGAGCAGTTCTTC. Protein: CASSELGLAGVVYNEQFF.

This CDR3 reads CATSIRRDDTEAFF. CDR3 DNA sequence: TGTGCCACCAGCATACGCAGGGATGACACTGAAGCTTTCTTT. V and J are TRBV15 and TRBJ1-1, with a weak D call TRBD1 (5 bases). V was cut by 4 bases and J by 3 bases, with 12 bases left in between. The CDR3 has 14 residues. The germline gives CDR1 LNHNV, CDR2 YYDKDF (reference sequence). The complete variable domain, with remaining parts taken from reference TRBV15 and TRBJ1-1, reads DAMVIQNPRYQVTQFGKPVTLSCSQTLNHNVMYWYQQKSSQAPKLLFHYYDKDFNNEADTPDNFQSRRPNTSFCFLDIRSPGLGDTAMYLCATSIRRDDTEAFFGQGTRLTVV.

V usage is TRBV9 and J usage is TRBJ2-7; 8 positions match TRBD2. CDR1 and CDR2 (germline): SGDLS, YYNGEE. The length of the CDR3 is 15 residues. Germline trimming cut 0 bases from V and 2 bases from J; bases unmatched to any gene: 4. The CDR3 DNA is TGTGCCAGCAGCGTAGCGGGAGGGCCCCCCTACGAGCAGTACTTC. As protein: CASSVAGGPPYEQYF. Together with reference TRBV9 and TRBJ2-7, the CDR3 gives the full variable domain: DSGVTQTPKHLITATGQRVTLRCSPRSGDLSVYWYQQSLDQGLQFLIQYYNGEERAKGNILERFSAQQFPDLHSELNLSSLELGDSALYFCASSVAGGPPYEQYFGPGTRLTVT.

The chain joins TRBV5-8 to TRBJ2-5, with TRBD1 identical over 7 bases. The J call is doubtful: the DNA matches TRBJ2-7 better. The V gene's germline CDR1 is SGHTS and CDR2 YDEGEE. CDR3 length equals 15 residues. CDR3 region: CASSFRTGYTYEQYF. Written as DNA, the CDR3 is TGTGCCAGCAGCTTCCGGACAGGTTATACCTACGAGCAGTACTTC.

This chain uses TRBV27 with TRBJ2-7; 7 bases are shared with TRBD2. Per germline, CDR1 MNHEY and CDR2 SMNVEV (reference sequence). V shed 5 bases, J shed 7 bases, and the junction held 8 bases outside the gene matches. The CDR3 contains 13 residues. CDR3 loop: CASSPAGYGEQYV. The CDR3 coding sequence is TGTGCCAGCAGTCCAGCGGGGTATGGTGAGCAGTACGTC.

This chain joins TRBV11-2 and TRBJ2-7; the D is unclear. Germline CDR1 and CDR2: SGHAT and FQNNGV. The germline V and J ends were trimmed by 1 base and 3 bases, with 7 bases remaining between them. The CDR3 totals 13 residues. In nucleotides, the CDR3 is TGTGCCAGCAGCTTAGCAGTATACTACGAGCAGTACGTC. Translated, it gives CASSLAVYYEQYV.

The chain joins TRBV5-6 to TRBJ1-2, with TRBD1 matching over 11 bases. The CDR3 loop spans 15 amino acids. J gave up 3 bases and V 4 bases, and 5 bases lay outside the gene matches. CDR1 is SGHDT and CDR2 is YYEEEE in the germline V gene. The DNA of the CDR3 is TGTGCCAGCAGCCCCGGACAGGGGGCGTACTATGGCTACACCTTC. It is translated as CASSPGQGAYYGYTF.

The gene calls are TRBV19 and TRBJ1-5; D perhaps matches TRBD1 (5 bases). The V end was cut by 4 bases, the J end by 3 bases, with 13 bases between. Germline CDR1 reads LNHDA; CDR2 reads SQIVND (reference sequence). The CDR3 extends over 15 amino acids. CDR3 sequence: CASSTTGTSNQPQHF. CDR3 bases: TGTGCCAGTAGTACTACCGGGACTTCCAATCAGCCCCAGCATTTT.

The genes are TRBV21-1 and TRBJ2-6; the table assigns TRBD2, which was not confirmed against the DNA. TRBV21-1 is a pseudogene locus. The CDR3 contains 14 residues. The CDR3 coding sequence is TGTGCCAGCACCGTAAACTCTGGGGCCAACGTCCTGACTTTC. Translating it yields CASTVNSGANVLTF.

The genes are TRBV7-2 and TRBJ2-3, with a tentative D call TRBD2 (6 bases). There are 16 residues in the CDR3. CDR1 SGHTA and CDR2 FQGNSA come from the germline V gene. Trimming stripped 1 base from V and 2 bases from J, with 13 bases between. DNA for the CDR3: TGTGCCAGCAGCTTAGTGACACTAGCCACCACAGATACGCAGTATTTT. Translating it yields CASSLVTLATTDTQYF.

CDR3 loop: CASSLARGFSVTINEKLFF. The CDR3 DNA reads as TGTGCCAGCAGCTTAGCGCGGGGTTTTTCCGTAACAATCAATGAAAAACTGTTTTTT. The V and J genes are TRBV11-3 and TRBJ1-4; D gene ambiguous. There are 19 residues in the CDR3. V was clipped by 1 base and J by 5 bases, with 23 bases between them. Germline V CDR1 and CDR2: SGHNT, YENEEA.

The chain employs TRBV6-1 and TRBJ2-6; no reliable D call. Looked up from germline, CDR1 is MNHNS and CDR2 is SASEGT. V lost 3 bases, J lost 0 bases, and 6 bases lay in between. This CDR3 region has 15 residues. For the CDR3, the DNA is TGTGCCAGCAGTGATCGGCGCTCTGGGGCCAACGTCCTGACTTTC. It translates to CASSDRRSGANVLTF.

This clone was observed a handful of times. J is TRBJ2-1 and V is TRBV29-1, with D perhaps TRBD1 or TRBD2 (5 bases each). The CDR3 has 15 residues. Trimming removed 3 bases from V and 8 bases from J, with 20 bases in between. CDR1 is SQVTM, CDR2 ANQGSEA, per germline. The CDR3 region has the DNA TGCAGCGTTGAGACCCAGGGCAAGGTCGGGGATGAGCAGTTCTTC. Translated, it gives CSVETQGKVGDEQFF.